The 29 T cell receptor beta chains presented below share a single source sample, sequenced in a study of T cells in localized non-small cell lung cancer. Method: immunoSEQ multiplex PCR; TCRdb's copy keeps in-frame clones and lacks some. The repertoire holds tens of thousands of clones, with about 85% as singletons. The sequencing here drew on peripheral blood, taken before any cancer treatment. Every receptor here comes from a female donor over 55 with stage II squamous cell lung carcinoma.

The chain recombines TRBV5-8 with TRBJ2-3; perhaps TRBD1 as D (6 bases). This CDR3 region has 15 residues. Germline CDR1 reads SGHTS; CDR2 reads YDEGEE. The V end lost 1 base, the J end lost 0 bases, and 9 bases lay between the germline ends. DNA for the CDR3: TGTGCCAGCAGCTTGACAGGGACAAGCACAGATACGCAGTATTTT. Translation: CASSLTGTSTDTQYF.

The gene calls are TRBV11-2 and TRBJ2-1; 9 bases are a match to TRBD2. After removal of 2 bases from V and 8 bases from J, the junction contained 10 bases not matched to a gene. CDR3 length equals 16 residues. Germline values: CDR1 SGHAT, CDR2 FQNNGV. The CDR3 DNA sequence: TGTGCCAGCAGCTTATGGGTTAATAGCGGGGGTGATGAGCAGTTCTTC. It is translated as CASSLWVNSGGDEQFF.

The chain couples TRBV6-1 to TRBJ1-1; possibly TRBD1 for D (5 bases). Germline assignment: CDR1 MNHNS and CDR2 SASEGT. The V gene lost 4 bases and the J gene lost 10 bases, with 16 bases spanning the gap. The CDR3 consists of 13 residues. The CDR3 is CASSVTLQGAAFF. CDR3 nucleotides: TGTGCCAGCAGTGTAACCCTTCAGGGCGCAGCTTTCTTT.

CDR3 in amino acids: CASRGAGTDTQYF. CDR3 coding DNA: TGTGCCAGCAGGGGAGCGGGTACAGATACGCAGTATTTT. The chain joins TRBV11-3 to TRBJ2-3, with D maybe TRBD2 (6 bases). The CDR3 covers 13 residues. Germline V gene lookup returns CDR1 SGHNT and CDR2 YENEEA. The V and J ends lost 6 bases and 3 bases respectively, with 10 bases between them.

The gene calls are TRBV27 and TRBJ1-2; 9 positions match TRBD1. This CDR3 has 15 amino acids. The V segment lost 0 bases and the J segment 7 bases; nucleotides outside the gene matches: 6. Germline CDR1 is MNHEY and CDR2 is SMNVEV (reference sequence). CDR3 nucleotides: TGTGCCAGCAGTTTATCCGGGACAGGGCTTGTTGGCTACACCTTC. Translated, it gives CASSLSGTGLVGYTF.

J is TRBJ2-7 and V is TRBV14, with 11 positions matching TRBD2. Germline V CDR1 and CDR2: SGHDN, FVKESK. This CDR3 region has 15 residues. V gave up 4 bases and J gave up 2 bases; unmatched junction bases: 4. CDR3 region: CASSRLAGGTYEQYF. Here the CDR3 DNA reads TGTGCCAGCAGCCGGCTAGCGGGGGGCACCTACGAGCAGTACTTC.

V gene TRBV15 combines with J gene TRBJ1-2, with D possibly TRBD1 on 5 matching bases. In germline, CDR1 is LNHNV, CDR2 YYDKDF (reference sequence). This CDR3 is 17 amino acids long. Trimming pared 0 bases from V and 1 base from J, leaving 15 bases between. The CDR3 loop is CATSRDPRGAGNYGYTF. The CDR3 region has the DNA TGTGCCACCAGCAGAGACCCGAGAGGGGCGGGTAACTATGGCTACACCTTC. The variable domain in full, with the rest retrieved from reference TRBV15 and TRBJ1-2, is DAMVIQNPRYQVTQFGKPVTLSCSQTLNHNVMYWYQQKSSQAPKLLFHYYDKDFNNEADTPDNFQSRRPNTSFCFLDIRSPGLGDTAMYLCATSRDPRGAGNYGYTFGSGTRLTVV.

This clone was detected once. The chain couples TRBV5-1 to TRBJ1-2, with D perhaps TRBD1 (6 bases). Trimming removed 1 base at V and 5 bases at J, with 12 bases between. The V gene's germline CDR1 is SGHRS and CDR2 YFSETQ. CDR3 size: 14 residues. The CDR3 bases are TGCGCCAGCAGCTTGAAAGCAGGGGAGTATGGCTACACCTTC. This encodes CASSLKAGEYGYTF.

The chain employs TRBV5-1 and TRBJ2-5; tentatively, D is TRBD1 (6 bases). CDR3 length: 13 amino acids. CDR1 and CDR2 (germline): SGHRS, YFSETQ. V lost 7 bases to trimming and J lost 4 bases, with 14 bases between them. The CDR3 spells CASYYTGRETQYF. The CDR3 nucleotides read TGCGCCAGCTATTATACAGGGCGAGAGACCCAGTACTTC.

The chain carries TRBV18 and TRBJ2-7; 7 bases line up with TRBD1. This CDR3 is built from 13 residues. The V segment lost 2 bases and the J segment 6 bases; nucleotides outside the gene matches: 4. Germline V gene lookup returns CDR1 KGHSH and CDR2 LQKENI. DNA for the CDR3: TGTGCCAGCTCACCAGCGACAGGGAGCGAGCAGTACTTC. This encodes CASSPATGSEQYF.

This chain links TRBV2 with TRBJ1-1; D call uncertain. The CDR3 has 15 residues. Trimming shortened V by 4 bases and J by 0 bases, and 12 bases separated the two germline ends. Germline assignment: CDR1 SNHLY and CDR2 FYNNEI. The CDR3 here is CASSVGGKVNTEAFF. The CDR3 nucleotides read TGTGCCAGCAGTGTCGGTGGTAAAGTGAACACTGAAGCTTTCTTT.

The J gene is TRBJ2-5, the V gene TRBV6-5, with 8 positions matching TRBD2. There are 15 residues in the CDR3. V dropped 5 bases and J dropped 7; count of bases not matched to a gene: 12. The V gene's germline CDR1 is MNHEY and CDR2 SVGAGI. The CDR3 loop reads CASSPEGPGGRTQYF. The CDR3 DNA reads TGTGCCAGCAGTCCCGAAGGGCCGGGGGGGCGGACCCAGTACTTC.

This clone was detected a few times. The chain recombines TRBV2 with TRBJ1-2; D ambiguous. The CDR3 extends over 13 amino acids. V shed 7 bases and J shed 2 bases, with 11 bases lying between them. CDR1 is SNHLY and CDR2 is FYNNEI in the germline V gene. In DNA, the CDR3 is TGTGCCAGCAAGTCAGGAACCAACTATGGCTACACCTTC. Translating it yields CASKSGTNYGYTF.

This clone was counted between two and nine times. The chain combines TRBV5-1 with TRBJ1-2, with D hard to call. V was shortened by 2 bases and J by 5 bases, with 13 bases between the two germline ends. CDR3 length: 14 amino acids. The germline V gene has CDR1 SGHRS and CDR2 YFSETQ. The CDR3 loop reads CASSFDEERYGYTF. CDR3 DNA sequence: TGCGCCAGCAGCTTCGACGAGGAGAGGTATGGCTACACCTTC.

The chain links TRBV9 to TRBJ2-3; 7 nucleotides line up with TRBD2. Looked up from germline, CDR1 is SGDLS and CDR2 is YYNGEE. The V gene end was trimmed by 7 bases and the J gene end by 5 bases; junction bases not matched to a gene: 4. The CDR3 contains 12 residues. CDR3 in DNA: TGTGCCAGCGGGGGAGGGTTAGATACGCAGTATTTT. Its translation: CASGGGLDTQYF.

The J gene is TRBJ1-5, the V gene TRBV19, with a possible D match to TRBD1 (5 bases). The CDR3 runs to 16 residues. Looked up from germline, CDR1 is LNHDA and CDR2 is SQIVND (reference sequence). The ends were cut back, 4 bases at V and 7 bases at J, with 20 bases in the middle. The chain's CDR3 is CASSRSGTAGYQPQHF. The CDR3 region has the DNA TGTGCCAGTAGTAGGTCGGGAACGGCAGGGTACCAGCCCCAGCATTTT.

V is TRBV18 and J is TRBJ2-5, with TRBD1 as a possible D gene (5 bases). V lost 2 bases to trimming and J lost 3 bases, with 7 bases between them. The V gene's germline CDR1 is KGHSH and CDR2 LQKENI. This CDR3 comprises 13 residues. This chain's CDR3 is CASSPKGEETQYF. CDR3 DNA: TGTGCCAGCTCACCAAAAGGGGAAGAGACCCAGTACTTC. Drawing the rest from reference TRBV18 and TRBJ2-5, the complete variable domain is NAGVMQNPRHLVRRRGQEARLRCSPMKGHSHVYWYRQLPEEGLKFMVYLQKENIIDESGMPKERFSAEFPKEGPSILRIQQVVRGDSAAYFCASSPKGEETQYFGPGTRLLVL.

This clone was counted a single time. The chain has TRBV27 and TRBJ1-5, with D hard to call. Trimming took 4 bases from V and 1 from J, leaving 11 bases between them. Germline V gives CDR1 MNHEY, CDR2 SMNVEV (reference sequence). The CDR3 covers 15 residues. Written as DNA, the CDR3 is TGTGCCAGCAGTTCCGGCGGTTGGAGCAATCAGCCCCAGCATTTT. Translated: CASSSGGWSNQPQHF.

The genes are TRBV6-6 and TRBJ1-1; possibly TRBD1 for D (6 bases). In germline, CDR1 is MNHNY, CDR2 SVGAGI (reference sequence). V was clipped by 6 bases and J by 2 bases, with 10 bases between them. The CDR3 runs 13 residues. CDR3 in amino acids: CASSRQVNTEAFF. Here the CDR3 DNA reads TGTGCCAGCAGCCGACAGGTAAACACTGAAGCTTTCTTT.

This chain uses TRBV7-8 with TRBJ2-7, with D possibly being TRBD1 (6 bases). The V end was cut by 1 base, the J end by 3 bases, with 13 bases between. Germline V CDR1 and CDR2: SGHVS, FQNEAQ. This CDR3 comprises 15 residues. CDR3 DNA sequence: TGTGCCAGCAGCTTAGATCCCATCAGGGGCTACGAGCAGTACTTC. Translating it yields CASSLDPIRGYEQYF. The full variable domain, its missing parts supplied by reference TRBV7-8 and TRBJ2-7, is GAGVSQSPRYKVAKRGQDVALRCDPISGHVSLFWYQQALGQGPEFLTYFQNEAQLDKSGLPSDRFFAERPEGSVSTLKIQRTQQEDSAVYLCASSLDPIRGYEQYFGPGTRLTVT.

The rearrangement joins TRBV2 to TRBJ2-2; TRBD1 matches 11 bases. CDR1 SNHLY and CDR2 FYNNEI come from the germline V gene. The CDR3 contains 13 residues. Losses at the gene ends were 6 bases for V and 7 bases for J; bases not matched to a gene: 1. The CDR3 nucleotides read TGTGCCAGCAGGGGGACAGGGGGCGGGGAGCTGTTTTTT. Translation gives CASRGTGGGELFF.

CDR3 residues: CASSEVSYEQYF. CDR3 sequence (DNA): TGTGCCAGCAGCGAGGTTTCCTACGAGCAGTACTTC. The rearrangement joins TRBV5-6 to TRBJ2-7; D is undetermined. Between the trimmed V and J ends, which lost 4 bases and 1 base, there was a span of 6 bases. The CDR3 covers 12 residues. Looked up from germline, CDR1 is SGHDT and CDR2 is YYEEEE.

This chain connects TRBV6-1 to TRBJ1-6; 7 bases are a match to TRBD1. With 4 bases clipped from V and 7 bases from J, the junction kept 4 bases outside the gene matches. The germline CDR1 and CDR2 sequences are MNHNS and SASEGT. The CDR3 sequence is 14 residues long. Here the CDR3 reads CASSGDRRNSPLHF. The CDR3, as DNA: TGTGCCAGCAGTGGGGACAGACGAAATTCACCCCTCCACTTT.

V and J are TRBV5-8 and TRBJ2-1; possibly TRBD1 for D (6 bases). The V end was cut by 1 base, the J end by 4 bases, with 9 bases between. Germline V gives CDR1 SGHTS, CDR2 YDEGEE. The CDR3 runs 14 residues. CDR3 protein: CASSLPQGYNEQFF. The DNA for the CDR3 is TGTGCCAGCAGCTTGCCCCAGGGGTACAATGAGCAGTTCTTC.

The chain is built from TRBV5-1 and TRBJ1-5; 7 bases agree with TRBD1. This CDR3 contains 15 residues. Germline V gene lookup returns CDR1 SGHRS and CDR2 YFSETQ. With V trimmed by 5 bases and J by 3 bases, 8 bases remained unmatched. Written as DNA, the CDR3 is TGCGCCAGCAGTCCGACAGGGTTGAACAATCAGCCCCAGCATTTT. It translates to CASSPTGLNNQPQHF.

This sequence joins TRBV4-3 and TRBJ1-5; D gene unclear. This CDR3 is 13 amino acids long. Germline V gives CDR1 LGHNA, CDR2 YSLEER. V gave up 0 bases and J gave up 3 bases, with 3 bases separating them. The CDR3: CASSQDTNQPQHF. In DNA, the CDR3 is TGCGCCAGCAGCCAAGATACCAATCAGCCCCAGCATTTT.

This clone was detected only a few times. The chain is built from TRBV9 and TRBJ1-6; D is possibly TRBD1 (6 bases). The V gene lost 4 bases and the J gene lost 7 bases, with 18 bases spanning the gap. Germline V gene data show CDR1 as SGDLS and CDR2 as YYNGEE. This CDR3 has 16 residues. The CDR3 loop reads CASSTKPGHLNSPLHF. DNA for the CDR3: TGTGCCAGCAGCACCAAGCCGGGACACCTGAATTCACCCCTCCACTTT.

In this sample, this clone turned up once. The chain has TRBV6-5 and TRBJ1-1; possible D gene TRBD1, 6 bases. Trimming stripped 6 bases from V and 6 bases from J, with 20 bases between. Germline loops: CDR1 MNHEY, CDR2 SVGAGI. The CDR3 consists of 15 residues. The CDR3 nucleotides read TGTGCCAGCAGATCCGCCCCCACTAAGGGGGCTGAAGCTTTCTTT. Translation gives CASRSAPTKGAEAFF.

This CDR3 is CASSLWADAGGTEAFF. As DNA, the CDR3 is TGTGCCAGCAGCTTGTGGGCCGACGCTGGTGGCACTGAAGCTTTCTTT. The V and J genes are TRBV7-9 and TRBJ1-1; D not certain. Trimming shortened V by 3 bases and J by 4 bases, and 18 bases separated the two germline ends. This CDR3 has 16 residues. Germline values: CDR1 SEHNR, CDR2 FQNEAQ (reference sequence). Together with reference TRBV7-9 and TRBJ1-1, the CDR3 gives the full variable domain: DTGVSQNPRHKITKRGQNVTFRCDPISEHNRLYWYRQTLGQGPEFLTYFQNEAQLEKSRLLSDRFSAERPKGSFSTLEIQRTEQGDSAMYLCASSLWADAGGTEAFFGQGTRLTVV.